The entry below gives a single TCR beta chain sequence along with its context. Its antigen is still unknown. This specimen comes from a study of post-analysis software for immune sequencing data. CDR1 and CDR2 (germline): SGHRS, YFSETQ. The CDR3 runs to 16 residues. V was clipped by 5 bases and J by 0 bases, with 12 bases between them. Presence of unique molecular identifiers characterized the TCR beta cDNA libraries. TCRdb fed the PCR reads into MiXCR, producing one record per CDR3 protein. This sample yields 500,000 to 600,000 distinct CDR3 sequences, of which roughly two fifths are seen a single time; roughly 1.8% belongs to the top ten. Study-level points and caveats: TRBV5-6, TRBV5-1 and TRBV20-1 were among four or five TRBV segments more frequent in patients than controls.

This receptor was obtained from a girl aged 10 to 17 with multiple sclerosis. Sequenced sample: blood. V and J are TRBV5-1 and TRBJ2-6, with D unresolved. The CDR3 region is CASSPAMDSGANVLTF. The CDR3 DNA reads TGCGCCAGCAGTCCCGCCATGGACTCTGGGGCCAACGTCCTGACTTTC.